This entry concerns a single T cell receptor (beta chain). No antigen is known for it. The data were taken from a study of beta chain features in type 1 diabetes. Study observations and caveats: The study found moderately but significantly shorter TCRB CDR3s in all four CD4+ subsets of Type 1 diabetes patients. More deletions and fewer insertions at VDJ junctions were found in patients with type 1 diabetes.

V gave up 0 bases and J gave up 3 bases; unmatched junction bases: 7. The germline gives CDR1 SGHDN, CDR2 FVKESK. This CDR3 is 18 amino acids long. Expressed TCRB transcripts were sequenced because the isolated RNA had all been reverse transcribed beforehand. For naive, central memory and regulatory T cell samples, reads averaged approximately 3.9 million. Produced via immunoSEQ multiplex PCR; TCRdb's table is partial and in-frame only. The data show 600,000 to 750,000 clones, roughly 12% seen once. V and J are TRBV14 and TRBJ2-1; 11 positions match TRBD2. Sequencing was carried out using naive CD4+ T cells from blood. This TCR came from a man aged 25-40 years with type 1 diabetes. CDR3 region: CASSQDRASGGFYNEQFF. CDR3 nucleotides: TGTGCCAGCAGCCAAGATCGGGCTAGCGGGGGGTTCTACAATGAGCAGTTCTTC.